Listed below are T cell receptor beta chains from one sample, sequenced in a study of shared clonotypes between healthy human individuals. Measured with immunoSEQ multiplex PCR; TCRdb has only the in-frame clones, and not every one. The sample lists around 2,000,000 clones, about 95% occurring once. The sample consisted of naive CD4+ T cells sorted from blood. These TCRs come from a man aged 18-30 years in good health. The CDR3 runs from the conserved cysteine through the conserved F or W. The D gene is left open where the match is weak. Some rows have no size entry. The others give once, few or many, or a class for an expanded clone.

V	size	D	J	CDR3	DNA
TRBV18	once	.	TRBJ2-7	CASSPRSGTGSNEQYF	TGTGCCAGCTCACCACGTAGCGGGACAGGATCGAACGAGCAGTACTTC
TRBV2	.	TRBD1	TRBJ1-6	CASTDPAGGITGSPLHF	TGTGCCAGCACCGACCCCGCAGGGGGCATTACGGGTTCACCCCTCCACTTT
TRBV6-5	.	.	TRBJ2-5	CASSYLGSAVETQYF	TGTGCCAGCAGTTACCTGGGATCGGCTGTAGAGACCCAGTACTTC
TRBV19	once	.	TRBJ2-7	CASSAVAGSEQYF	TGTGCCAGTAGTGCCGTGGCGGGGAGCGAGCAGTACTTC
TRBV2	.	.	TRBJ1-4	CASREEGEKLFF	TGTGCCAGCAGGGAAGAGGGTGAAAAACTGTTTTTT
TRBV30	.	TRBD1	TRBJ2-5	CAWSTGQGRETQYF	TGTGCCTGGAGTACGGGACAGGGGAGAGAGACCCAGTACTTC
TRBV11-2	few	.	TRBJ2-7	CASSPQNEQYF	TGTGCCAGCAGCCCCCAGAACGAGCAGTACTTC
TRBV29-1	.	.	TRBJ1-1	CSVEEGGQVGNTEAFF	TGCAGCGTTGAAGAGGGAGGGCAAGTTGGGAACACTGAAGCTTTCTTT
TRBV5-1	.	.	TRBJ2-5	CASSLAGWETQYF	TGCGCCAGCAGCTTGGCGGGGTGGGAGACCCAGTACTTC
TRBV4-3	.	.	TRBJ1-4	CASSTEADLEKLFF	TGCGCCAGCAGCACGGAAGCTGACCTAGAAAAACTGTTTTTT
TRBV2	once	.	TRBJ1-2	CASSDRGSLGYGYTF	TGTGCCAGCAGTGACAGGGGTTCTCTGGGGTATGGCTACACCTTC
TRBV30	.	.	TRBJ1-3	CAWSLSGYGNTIYF	TGTGCCTGGAGTTTGAGTGGATATGGAAACACCATATATTTT
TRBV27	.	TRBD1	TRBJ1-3	CASSSYSGQGGVNTIYF	TGTGCCAGCAGTTCATACTCCGGACAGGGAGGAGTGAACACCATATATTTT
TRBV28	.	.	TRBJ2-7	CASSFLTGPDYEQYF	TGTGCCAGCAGTTTTCTCACAGGGCCGGATTACGAGCAGTACTTC
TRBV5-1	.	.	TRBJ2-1	CASSLDYEQFF	TGCGCCAGCAGCTTAGACTATGAGCAGTTCTTC
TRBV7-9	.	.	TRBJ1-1	CASSLDYTEAFF	TGTGCCAGCAGCTTAGACTACACTGAAGCTTTCTTT
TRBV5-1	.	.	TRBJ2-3	CASSLADQTRGTDTQYF	TGCGCCAGCAGCTTGGCGGACCAAACGAGGGGCACAGATACGCAGTATTTT
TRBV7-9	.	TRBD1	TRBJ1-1	CASSSSGGTEAFF	TGTGCCAGCAGCTCCTCAGGGGGCACTGAAGCTTTCTTT
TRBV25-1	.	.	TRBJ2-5	CASRASEGAPETQYF	TGTGCCAGCAGAGCTTCGGAGGGTGCCCCAGAGACCCAGTACTTC
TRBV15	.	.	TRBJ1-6	CATSRDLLGAYNSPLHF	TGTGCCACCAGCAGAGATTTATTGGGCGCCTATAATTCACCCCTCCACTTT
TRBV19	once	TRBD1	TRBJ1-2	CASSIHQGGDYGYTF	TGTGCCAGTAGTATACATCAGGGGGGAGACTATGGCTACACCTTC
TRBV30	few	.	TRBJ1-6	CAWSVRGGDSPLHF	TGTGCCTGGAGTGTACGGGGTGGGGATTCACCCCTCCACTTT
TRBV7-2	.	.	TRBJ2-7	CASSLAGAAYEQYF	TGTGCCAGCAGCTTGGCCGGAGCTGCCTACGAGCAGTACTTC
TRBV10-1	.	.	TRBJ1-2	CASHPGSNYGYTF	TGCGCCAGTCACCCGGGAAGTAACTATGGCTACACCTTC
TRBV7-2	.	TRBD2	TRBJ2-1	CASSSSSGKNLEQFF	TGTGCCAGCAGCTCATCTAGCGGGAAAAATCTTGAGCAGTTCTTC
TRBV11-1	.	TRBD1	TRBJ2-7	CASSLTGSSYEQYF	TGTGCCAGCAGTTTGACAGGGTCCTCCTACGAGCAGTACTTC
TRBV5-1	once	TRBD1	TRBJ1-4	CASSLGQGGEKLFF	TGCGCCAGCAGCTTGGGACAGGGGGGTGAAAAACTGTTTTTT
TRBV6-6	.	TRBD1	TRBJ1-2	CASSYMEGAGYTF	TGTGCCAGCAGTTACATGGAGGGGGCAGGCTACACCTTC
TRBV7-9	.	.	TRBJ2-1	CASSLAGTRHNEQFF	TGTGCCAGCAGCTTAGCTGGGACTCGTCACAATGAGCAGTTCTTC
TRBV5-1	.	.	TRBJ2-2	CASSLGRETGELFF	TGCGCCAGCAGCTTGGGAAGGGAAACCGGGGAGCTGTTTTTT
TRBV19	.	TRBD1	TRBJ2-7	CASSAQGEQYF	TGTGCCAGTAGTGCACAGGGGGAACAGTACTTC
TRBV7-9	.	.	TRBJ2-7	CASSELGRGLVSEQYF	TGTGCCAGCAGCGAGCTGGGAAGGGGTCTGGTGAGCGAGCAGTACTTC
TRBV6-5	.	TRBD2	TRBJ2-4	CASRPSGGNIQYF	TGTGCCAGCCGACCCTCGGGAGGAAACATTCAGTACTTC
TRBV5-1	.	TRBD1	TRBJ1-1	CASSLRQGAGNTEAFF	TGCGCCAGCAGCTTGAGACAGGGGGCAGGGAACACTGAAGCTTTCTTT
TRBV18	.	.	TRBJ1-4	CASSPYSDSYNEKLFF	TGTGCCAGCTCACCCTACTCGGACAGCTATAATGAAAAACTGTTTTTT
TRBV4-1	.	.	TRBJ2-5	CASSQERLETQYF	TGCGCCAGCAGCCAAGAAAGGCTAGAGACCCAGTACTTC
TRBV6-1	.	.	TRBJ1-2	CASIFSQAGFGYTF	TGTGCCAGCATTTTTTCACAGGCGGGTTTTGGCTACACCTTC
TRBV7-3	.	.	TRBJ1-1	CRANTEAFF	TGTCGGGCGAACACTGAAGCTTTCTTT
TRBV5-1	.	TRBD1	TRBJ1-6	CASSLGTGDNSPLHF	TGCGCCAGCAGCCTAGGGACAGGCGATAATTCACCCCTCCACTTT
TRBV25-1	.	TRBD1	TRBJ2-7	CAMDRYDLHEQYF	TGTGCCATGGACAGGTACGACCTACACGAGCAGTACTTC
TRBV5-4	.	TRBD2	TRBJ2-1	CASSLDKRGAFYNEQFF	TGTGCCAGCAGCTTGGATAAGCGGGGGGCCTTCTACAATGAGCAGTTCTTC
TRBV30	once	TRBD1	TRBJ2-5	CAWHPGQIFQETQYF	TGTGCCTGGCATCCGGGACAGATATTCCAAGAGACCCAGTACTTC
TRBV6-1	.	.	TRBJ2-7	CASSEAHSGEQYF	TGTGCCAGCAGTGAAGCGCACTCCGGCGAGCAGTACTTC
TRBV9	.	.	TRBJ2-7	CASSVDSYLYF	TGTGCCAGCAGCGTAGACTCCTATCTTTACTTC
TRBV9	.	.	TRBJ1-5	CASSPFPGPLPQHF	TGTGCCAGCAGCCCCTTCCCGGGGCCCCTTCCCCAGCATTTT
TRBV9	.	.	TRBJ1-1	CASSVATLGGAGPTEAFF	TGTGCCAGCAGCGTAGCTACTCTTGGGGGGGCAGGGCCCACTGAAGCTTTCTTT
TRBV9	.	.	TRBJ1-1	CASSVGTSGTEAFF	TGTGCCAGCAGCGTGGGCACTTCTGGCACTGAAGCTTTCTTT
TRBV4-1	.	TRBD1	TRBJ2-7	CASSRTPVPGQGAGEQYF	TGCGCCAGCAGCCGCACTCCTGTCCCGGGACAGGGGGCCGGGGAGCAGTACTTC
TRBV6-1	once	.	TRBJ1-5	CASSGPGNQPQHF	TGTGCCAGCAGCGGGCCGGGCAATCAGCCCCAGCATTTT
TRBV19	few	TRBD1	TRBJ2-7	CARGQGAYEQYF	TGTGCCCGCGGACAGGGGGCCTACGAGCAGTACTTC
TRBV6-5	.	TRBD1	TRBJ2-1	CASSFGRQGSYNEQFF	TGTGCCAGCAGTTTCGGAAGACAGGGTTCCTACAATGAGCAGTTCTTC